These T cell receptor beta chains were read from a single sample in a study of T cells in Graves' hyperthyroidism and ophthalmopathy. TCRdb reprocessed the multiplex PCR reads via MiXCR and lists one record per CDR3 protein. The table has about 510,000 distinct CDR3 sequences, 12% to 15% seen once. Sequenced: blood. These receptors came from a middle-aged woman with Graves' hyperthyroidism. Both conserved end residues are part of each CDR3. Fields, in order: V gene, clone size, J gene, D gene, CDR3 protein, CDR3 DNA. The D gene is left open where the match is weak. Some rows mark clone size as missing; the rest say once, few, many or name a class of expanded clone.

V gene: TRBV28; clone size: many; J gene: TRBJ2-3; D gene: .; CDR3 protein: CASSLVRADTQYF; CDR3 DNA: TGTGCCAGCAGTTTGGTGAGGGCAGATACGCAGTATTTT
V gene: TRBV6-2/TRBV6-3; clone size: few; J gene: TRBJ2-5; D gene: TRBD2; CDR3 protein: CASSYFGTSGTRGLGKTQYF; CDR3 DNA: TGTGCCAGCAGTTACTTTGGGACTAGCGGGACACGGGGTTTGGGGAAGACCCAGTACTTC
V gene: TRBV5-6; clone size: .; J gene: TRBJ2-7; D gene: TRBD2; CDR3 protein: CASSLSSGSRSYEQYF; CDR3 DNA: TGTGCCAGCAGCTTGTCTAGCGGAAGCCGCTCCTACGAGCAGTACTTC
V gene: TRBV10-2; clone size: .; J gene: TRBJ2-3; D gene: TRBD2; CDR3 protein: CASSASLAGDSTDTQYF; CDR3 DNA: TGCGCCAGCAGTGCCTCCCTGGCGGGAGATAGCACAGATACGCAGTATTTT
V gene: TRBV12-3/TRBV12-4; clone size: .; J gene: TRBJ1-2; D gene: .; CDR3 protein: CASSLGQAINYGYTF; CDR3 DNA: TGTGCCAGCAGTTTAGGGCAGGCAATAAACTATGGCTACACCTTC
V gene: TRBV4-1; clone size: .; J gene: TRBJ2-1; D gene: TRBD2; CDR3 protein: CASSLGGLGSGDEQFF; CDR3 DNA: TGCGCCAGCAGCCTGGGGGGACTAGGGTCGGGGGATGAGCAGTTCTTC
V gene: TRBV29-1; clone size: many; J gene: TRBJ2-1; D gene: .; CDR3 protein: CSVESLTGHNEQFF; CDR3 DNA: TGCAGCGTTGAAAGTTTAACGGGCCACAATGAGCAGTTCTTC
V gene: TRBV20-1; clone size: many; J gene: TRBJ2-7; D gene: .; CDR3 protein: CSVNRDPSWGEQYF; CDR3 DNA: TGCAGTGTTAATAGGGACCCTAGCTGGGGCGAGCAGTACTTC
V gene: TRBV3-1; clone size: many; J gene: TRBJ2-3; D gene: .; CDR3 protein: CASSQGTGVGDTQYF; CDR3 DNA: TGTGCCAGCAGCCAAGGTACCGGGGTTGGGGATACGCAGTATTTT
V gene: TRBV5-1; clone size: many; J gene: TRBJ2-7; D gene: .; CDR3 protein: CASSLESGYEQYF; CDR3 DNA: TGCGCCAGCAGCTTGGAATCGGGCTACGAGCAGTACTTC
V gene: TRBV28; clone size: many; J gene: TRBJ1-3; D gene: TRBD1; CDR3 protein: CATVQGATGNTIYF; CDR3 DNA: TGTGCCACCGTGCAGGGGGCGACTGGAAACACCATATATTTT
V gene: TRBV19; clone size: .; J gene: TRBJ2-2; D gene: TRBD2; CDR3 protein: CASSIGGGLAGPSTGELFF; CDR3 DNA: TGTGCCAGTAGTATTGGAGGGGGACTAGCGGGACCGAGCACCGGGGAGCTGTTTTTT
V gene: TRBV27; clone size: many; J gene: TRBJ1-5; D gene: TRBD1; CDR3 protein: CASSPGTGLVQPQHF; CDR3 DNA: TGTGCCAGCAGCCCCGGGACAGGGTTAGTTCAGCCCCAGCATTTT
V gene: TRBV10-3; clone size: many; J gene: TRBJ2-3; D gene: TRBD1; CDR3 protein: CATKLQGATDTQYF; CDR3 DNA: TGTGCCACCAAACTTCAGGGGGCTACAGATACGCAGTATTTT
V gene: TRBV7-2; clone size: .; J gene: TRBJ2-3; D gene: .; CDR3 protein: CASSFQQSTDTQYF; CDR3 DNA: TGTGCCAGCAGCTTCCAACAAAGCACAGATACGCAGTATTTT
V gene: TRBV28; clone size: many; J gene: TRBJ2-3; D gene: .; CDR3 protein: CASSLLEGQVDTQYF; CDR3 DNA: TGTGCCAGCAGTTTACTCGAGGGGCAGGTAGATACGCAGTATTTT
V gene: TRBV2; clone size: .; J gene: TRBJ1-5; D gene: TRBD1; CDR3 protein: CASSDRTGGNQPQHF; CDR3 DNA: TGTGCCAGCAGTGACAGGACAGGGGGCAACCAGCCCCAGCATTTT
V gene: TRBV24-1; clone size: few; J gene: TRBJ2-2; D gene: TRBD1; CDR3 protein: CATSDSPGQGKRTGELFF; CDR3 DNA: TGTGCCACCAGTGATTCCCCGGGACAGGGGAAGAGGACCGGGGAGCTGTTTTTT
V gene: TRBV27; clone size: many; J gene: TRBJ2-2; D gene: .; CDR3 protein: CASSTGFPGELFF; CDR3 DNA: TGTGCCAGCAGTACAGGGTTTCCCGGGGAGCTGTTTTTT
V gene: TRBV2; clone size: many; J gene: TRBJ2-1; D gene: TRBD2; CDR3 protein: CASRAGATYNEQFF; CDR3 DNA: TGTGCCAGCAGAGCGGGAGCGACCTACAATGAGCAGTTCTTC
V gene: TRBV5-1; clone size: many; J gene: TRBJ2-7; D gene: .; CDR3 protein: CASSLGSGESHEQYF; CDR3 DNA: TGCGCCAGCAGCTTGGGGTCAGGAGAGTCCCACGAGCAGTACTTC
V gene: TRBV5-6; clone size: many; J gene: TRBJ2-7; D gene: TRBD2; CDR3 protein: CASRKGLAGNDEQYF; CDR3 DNA: TGTGCCAGCCGGAAAGGACTAGCGGGAAATGACGAGCAGTACTTC
V gene: TRBV3-1; clone size: many; J gene: TRBJ1-1; D gene: .; CDR3 protein: CASSQVDTEAFF; CDR3 DNA: TGTGCCAGCAGCCAGGTGGACACTGAAGCTTTCTTT
V gene: TRBV19; clone size: .; J gene: TRBJ2-1; D gene: TRBD2; CDR3 protein: CASSEGTSGRTSYNEQFF; CDR3 DNA: TGTGCCAGTAGTGAAGGGACTAGCGGGAGGACCTCCTACAATGAGCAGTTCTTC
V gene: TRBV30; clone size: few; J gene: TRBJ2-3; D gene: .; CDR3 protein: CAWSVSGPGDTQYF; CDR3 DNA: TGTGCCTGGAGTGTATCGGGGCCAGGGGATACGCAGTATTTT
V gene: TRBV11-2; clone size: many; J gene: TRBJ1-1; D gene: .; CDR3 protein: CASSPLLINTEAFF; CDR3 DNA: TGTGCCAGCAGCCCCTTACTTATCAACACTGAAGCTTTCTTT
V gene: TRBV12-3/TRBV12-4; clone size: many; J gene: TRBJ2-1; D gene: .; CDR3 protein: CASTALDGAYNEQFF; CDR3 DNA: TGTGCCAGCACCGCCCTTGACGGGGCGTACAATGAGCAGTTCTTC
V gene: TRBV7-8; clone size: many; J gene: TRBJ2-5; D gene: TRBD2; CDR3 protein: CASSLDGTSGSVGETQYF; CDR3 DNA: TGTGCCAGCAGCTTAGATGGGACTAGCGGGAGTGTAGGCGAGACCCAGTACTTC
V gene: TRBV28; clone size: many; J gene: TRBJ1-5; D gene: .; CDR3 protein: CASSYRTISSNQPQHF; CDR3 DNA: TGTGCCAGCAGTTATAGGACAATTAGTAGCAATCAGCCCCAGCATTTT
V gene: TRBV5-8; clone size: few; J gene: TRBJ1-5; D gene: TRBD1; CDR3 protein: CASSRDREQPQHF; CDR3 DNA: TGTGCCAGCAGCCGTGACAGGGAACAGCCCCAGCATTTT
V gene: TRBV12-3/TRBV12-4; clone size: .; J gene: TRBJ2-3; D gene: .; CDR3 protein: CASRPPGTQGSDTQYF; CDR3 DNA: TGTGCCAGCAGGCCGCCGGGTACCCAGGGGTCAGATACGCAGTATTTT
V gene: TRBV5-1; clone size: .; J gene: TRBJ2-4; D gene: .; CDR3 protein: CASSLGELGKEKNIQYF; CDR3 DNA: TGCGCCAGCAGCTTGGGGGAGTTGGGGAAGGAGAAAAACATTCAGTACTTC